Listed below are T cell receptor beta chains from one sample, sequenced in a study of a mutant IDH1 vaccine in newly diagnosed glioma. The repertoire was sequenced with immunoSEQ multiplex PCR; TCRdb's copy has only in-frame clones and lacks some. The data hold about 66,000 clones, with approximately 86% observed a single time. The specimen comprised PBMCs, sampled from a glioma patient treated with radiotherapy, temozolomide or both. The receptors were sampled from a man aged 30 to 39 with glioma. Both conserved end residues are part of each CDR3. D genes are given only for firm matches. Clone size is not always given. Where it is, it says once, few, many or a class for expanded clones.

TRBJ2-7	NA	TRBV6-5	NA	TGTGCCAGCAGCCCAGGACGGGCCTACGAGCAGTACTTC	CASSPGRAYEQYF
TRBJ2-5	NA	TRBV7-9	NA	TGTGCCAGCAGCTTAGTGCCGGGGTGGGTAGAGACCCAGTACTTC	CASSLVPGWVETQYF
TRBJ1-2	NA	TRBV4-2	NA	TGTGCCAGCAATACCAGGGGCGGGCTCTATGGCTACACCTTC	CASNTRGGLYGYTF
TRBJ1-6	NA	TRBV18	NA	TGTGCCAGCTCACCATCCGCGCCCCCAGCGGGACCCCTCCACTTT	CASSPSAPPAGPLHF
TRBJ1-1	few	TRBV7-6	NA	TGTGCCAGCAGCTTAGTAGAAGGCACTGAAGCTTTCTTT	CASSLVEGTEAFF
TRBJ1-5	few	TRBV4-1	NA	TGCGCCAGCAGCCAAGGATTCTCAGGGATCAATCAGCCCCAGCATTTT	CASSQGFSGINQPQHF
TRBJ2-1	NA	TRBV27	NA	TGTGCCAGCAGTTTTCGAGGCCTTAGGGGTGAGCAGTTCTTC	CASSFRGLRGEQFF
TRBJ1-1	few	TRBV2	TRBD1	TGTGCCAGCAATTTTGGGACAGGAGGCACTGAAGCTTTCTTT	CASNFGTGGTEAFF
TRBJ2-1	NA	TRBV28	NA	TGTGCCAGCAGGGTACTGAATGAGCAGTTCTTC	CASRVLNEQFF
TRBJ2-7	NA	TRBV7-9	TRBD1	TGTGCCAGCAGCCACGGGACAGGGACCTACGAGCAGTACTTC	CASSHGTGTYEQYF
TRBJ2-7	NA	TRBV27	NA	TGTGCCAGCAGTCTGACAAACTCCTACGAGCAGTACTTC	CASSLTNSYEQYF
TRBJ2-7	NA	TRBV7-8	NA	TGTGCCAGCAGCTTAGACCGGGTCCGGACCTACGAGCAGTACTTC	CASSLDRVRTYEQYF
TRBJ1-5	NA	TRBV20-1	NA	TGCAGTGCGTCGGATGGTCAGCCCCAGCATTTT	CSASDGQPQHF
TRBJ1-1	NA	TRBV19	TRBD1	TGTGCCAGTAGTACGTCCGGGACAGGGAGCCCTGAAGCTTTCTTT	CASSTSGTGSPEAFF
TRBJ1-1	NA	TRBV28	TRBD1	TGTGCCAGCAGAAGAGGACAGGGAAGCACTGAAGCTTTCTTT	CASRRGQGSTEAFF
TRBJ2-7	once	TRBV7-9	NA	TGTGCCAGCACCGACGGCTCCTACGAGCAGTACTTC	CASTDGSYEQYF
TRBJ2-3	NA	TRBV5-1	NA	TGCGCCAGCCAGAGCACAGATACGCAGTATTTT	CASQSTDTQYF
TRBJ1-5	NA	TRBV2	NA	TGTGCCAGCAGCTTGGAGGGGCAGAATCAGCCCCAGCATTTT	CASSLEGQNQPQHF
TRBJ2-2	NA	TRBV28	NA	TGTGCCAGCAGCCCACATACAGGTACCGGGGAGCTGTTTTTT	CASSPHTGTGELFF
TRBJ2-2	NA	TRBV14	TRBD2	TGTGCCAGCAGCCTCCCCGGACTAGCGGGGGACACCGGGGAGCTGTTTTTT	CASSLPGLAGDTGELFF
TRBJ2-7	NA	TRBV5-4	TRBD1	TGTGCCAGCAGCCAGGGACAGGTTCCTTCTTACGAGCAGTACTTC	CASSQGQVPSYEQYF
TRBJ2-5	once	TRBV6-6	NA	TGTGCCAGCAGTTACAAGCCAGAGGGGAGGGAGACCCAGTACTTC	CASSYKPEGRETQYF
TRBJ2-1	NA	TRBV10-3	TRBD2	TGTGCCATCGGCCCCAGTCCCACTAGCGGGGGGGCTCGTGAGCAGTTCTTC	CAIGPSPTSGGAREQFF
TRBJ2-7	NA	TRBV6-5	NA	TGTGCCAGCAGCAGCTATCCCTACGAGCAGTACTTC	CASSSYPYEQYF
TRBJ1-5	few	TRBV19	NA	TGTGCCAGTAGCTTCCGTTACAGGGAGCAACAGCCCCAGCATTTT	CASSFRYREQQPQHF
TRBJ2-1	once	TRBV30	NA	TGTGCCTGGAGTCTTGGCGGGGGCGGGGGAAGGTTCTTC	CAWSLGGGGGRFF
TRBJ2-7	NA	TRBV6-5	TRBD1	TGTGCCAGCAGTTATACCGGGACAGCCTACGAGCAGTACTTC	CASSYTGTAYEQYF
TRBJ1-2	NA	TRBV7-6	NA	TGTGCCAGCAGCTTAAGGGGAAAGGGCTACACCTTC	CASSLRGKGYTF
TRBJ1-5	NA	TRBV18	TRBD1	TGTGCCAGCTCAGTCTCAGGGGGAAATCAGCCCCAGCATTTT	CASSVSGGNQPQHF
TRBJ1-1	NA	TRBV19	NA	TGTGCCAGTAGTATAAGGAACACTGAAGCTTTCTTT	CASSIRNTEAFF
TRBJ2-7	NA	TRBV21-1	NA	TGTGCCAGCAGACACTTCTCCTACGAGCAGTACTTC	CASRHFSYEQYF
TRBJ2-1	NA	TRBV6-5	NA	TGTGCCAGCAGCTACAACTTGGATAACTACAATGAGCAGTTCTTC	CASSYNLDNYNEQFF
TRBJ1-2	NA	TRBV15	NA	TGTGCCACCAGCAGAGATAGGGGTAACTATGGCTACACCTTC	CATSRDRGNYGYTF
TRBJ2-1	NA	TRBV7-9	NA	TGTGCCAGCAGCGCAAGACACTTGGTCAACGACAATGAGCAGTTCTTC	CASSARHLVNDNEQFF
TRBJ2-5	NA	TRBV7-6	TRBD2	TGTGCCAGCAGCTCCAAAACCGACCCTGGCCTAGCGGGGGTAAAGCAGTACTTC	CASSSKTDPGLAGVKQYF
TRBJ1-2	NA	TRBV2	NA	TGTGCCAGCAACTCGGGGCTACGCTATGGCTACACCTTC	CASNSGLRYGYTF
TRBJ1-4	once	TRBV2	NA	TGTGCCAGCAGTGACCCGGGGGTGGAAGAAAAACTGTTTTTT	CASSDPGVEEKLFF
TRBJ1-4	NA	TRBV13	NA	TGTGCCAGCAGCTCGACCCGCGACAGTTCAACTAATGAAAAACTGTTTTTT	CASSSTRDSSTNEKLFF
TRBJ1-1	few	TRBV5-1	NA	TGCGCCAGCAGCTTGGCTGGGCAGAATGAAGCTTTCTTT	CASSLAGQNEAFF
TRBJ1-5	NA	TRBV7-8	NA	TGTGCCAGCAGCCCCCTCGACACAGCTCGCAATCAGCCCCAGCATTTT	CASSPLDTARNQPQHF
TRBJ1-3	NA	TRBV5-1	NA	TGCGCCAGCAGCTTTGAGAGCTCTGGAAACACCATATATTTT	CASSFESSGNTIYF
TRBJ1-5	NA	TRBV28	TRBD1	TGTGCCAGCGGTAAATGGGACAGGCAGAATCAGCCCCAGCATTTT	CASGKWDRQNQPQHF
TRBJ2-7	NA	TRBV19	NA	TGTGCCAGTAGTATAGCGGGGGACACCTACGAGCAGTACTTC	CASSIAGDTYEQYF
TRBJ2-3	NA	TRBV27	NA	TGTGCCAGCAGTTTATATGGCTCTCGGGGTGGCACAGATACGCAGTATTTT	CASSLYGSRGGTDTQYF
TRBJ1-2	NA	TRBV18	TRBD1	TGTGCCAGCTCGACCCGTGCCCTCAGGGGGAAGGTGTTATCCTACACCTTC	CASSTRALRGKVLSYTF
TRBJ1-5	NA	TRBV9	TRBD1	TGTGCCAGCAGCGTAGGAACAGGGGATCAGCCCCAGCATTTT	CASSVGTGDQPQHF
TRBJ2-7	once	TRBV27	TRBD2	TGTGCCAGCAGTGGGGGTCGACTAGCGGCCAACTACGAGCAGTACTTC	CASSGGRLAANYEQYF
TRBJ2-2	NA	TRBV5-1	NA	TGCGCCAGCAGCTCCGGGGTCCTGAGGGGGGAGTTGACCGGGGAGCTGTTTTTT	CASSSGVLRGELTGELFF
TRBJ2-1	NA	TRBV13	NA	TGTGCCAGCAGCCCGGGACTTCGGAGGGACAATGAGCAGTTCTTC	CASSPGLRRDNEQFF
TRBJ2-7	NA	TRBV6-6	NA	TGTGCCAGCAGTTACCCCGGGTCCTACGAGCAGTACTTC	CASSYPGSYEQYF
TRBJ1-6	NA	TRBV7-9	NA	TGTGCCAGCAGCTTAGTGGCTAATTCACCCCTCCACTTT	CASSLVANSPLHF
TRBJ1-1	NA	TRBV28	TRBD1	TGTGCCAGCAGTTTCCACAGGGGGGCCACTGAAGCTTTCTTT	CASSFHRGATEAFF
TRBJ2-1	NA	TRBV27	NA	TGTGCCAGCAGTTTCACCCCCCCAATTGTTCTGGACCTTGAAAACTCCTACAATGAGCAGTTCTTC	CASSFTPPIVLDLENSYNEQFF
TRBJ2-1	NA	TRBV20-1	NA	TGCAGTGCTAGAGAGTATTTTGAGCAGTTCTTC	CSAREYFEQFF
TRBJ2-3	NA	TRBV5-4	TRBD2	TGTGCCAGCAGCCCCTCGGGCCCGTCCAGCGGGGTCTTCAGAGATACGCAGTATTTT	CASSPSGPSSGVFRDTQYF
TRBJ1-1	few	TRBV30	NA	TGTGCCTGGATGCCGGGACATTACACTGAAGCTTTCTTT	CAWMPGHYTEAFF
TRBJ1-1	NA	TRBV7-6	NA	TGTGCCAGCAGCTTAGTAGGCGGACGGGGGGCTGAAGCTTTCTTT	CASSLVGGRGAEAFF